A selection of T cell receptor beta chains follows, all from one sample in a study of cytomegalovirus exposure and HLA in healthy donors. Some clones are missing from TCRdb's copy, which holds only in-frame ones; the method was immunoSEQ multiplex PCR. The sample contains 160,000 or so clones, under 85% of which appear only once. Specimen: PBMCs. These TCRs come from a woman aged 25 to 39 in good health and CMV-seronegative. The CDR3 runs from the conserved cysteine through the conserved F or W. D genes are given only for firm matches. Clone sizes are given selectively: once, few, many, or a class where the clone is expanded.

v_gene	d_gene	j_gene	abundance	CDR3nt	CDR3aa
TRBV27	-	TRBJ2-7	once	TGTGCCAGCAGTCTAACCACAGGGACCGAGCAGTACTTC	CASSLTTGTEQYF
TRBV29-1	-	TRBJ1-1	-	TGCAGCGTTGTGGCCTTAGGGGAAAAAACTTTCTTT	CSVVALGEKTFF
TRBV11-1	-	TRBJ1-3	-	TGTGCCAGCAGCTACCAAGGGGCGCGCACCATATATTTT	CASSYQGARTIYF
TRBV19	-	TRBJ2-3	-	TGTGCCAGTAGGTCAGCGTTACGCAGCACAGATACGCAGTATTTT	CASRSALRSTDTQYF
TRBV9	-	TRBJ1-1	once	TGTGCCAGCAGCCTAGGCGGCAGAATGAACACTGAAGCTTTCTTT	CASSLGGRMNTEAFF
TRBV4-2	-	TRBJ2-7	-	TGTGCCAGCAGCCAAGGTTGGGGGCCCTACGAGCAGTACTTC	CASSQGWGPYEQYF
TRBV7-9	-	TRBJ2-3	-	TGTGCCAGCAGCCACACAGATACGCAGTATTTT	CASSHTDTQYF
TRBV15	TRBD2	TRBJ2-1	-	TGTGCCACCAGCAGAGAACAGCGGGGGTATGAGCAGTTCTTC	CATSREQRGYEQFF
TRBV18	-	TRBJ1-5	-	TGTGCCAGCTCGGGGCAGGGCAATCAGCCCCAGCATTTT	CASSGQGNQPQHF
TRBV7-8	-	TRBJ2-2	-	TGTGCCAGCAGCTTAGTTAGCGGTTCCCCCGCCGGGGAGCTGTTTTTT	CASSLVSGSPAGELFF
TRBV5-1	-	TRBJ2-2	-	TGCGCCAGCAGCGAGAGGGTGAACACCGGGGAGCTGTTTTTT	CASSERVNTGELFF
TRBV28	TRBD1	TRBJ1-1	-	TGTGCCAGCAGTCTCCGACAGGGGGCGCGCGCTTTCTTT	CASSLRQGARAFF
TRBV7-2	TRBD1	TRBJ2-2	-	TGTGCCAGCAGCTTCGGACAGGGGTTCACCGGGGAGCTGTTTTTT	CASSFGQGFTGELFF
TRBV7-8	-	TRBJ2-6	-	TGTGCCAGCAGCCCATCGGGTTACGGGGCCAACGTCCTGACTTTC	CASSPSGYGANVLTF
TRBV18	-	TRBJ1-5	few	TGTGCCAGCTCACCAACACAGGGAGAGCAGCCCCAGCATTTT	CASSPTQGEQPQHF
TRBV7-2	TRBD1	TRBJ1-4	-	TGTGCCAGCAGCTTAGGCCCTACAGGGGTGATGCTGGGTAATGAAAAACTGTTTTTT	CASSLGPTGVMLGNEKLFF
TRBV30	TRBD1	TRBJ1-5	-	TGTGCCTGGGGGACAGGAGGCGATCAGCCCCAGCATTTT	CAWGTGGDQPQHF
TRBV20-1	-	TRBJ1-1	-	TGCAGTGCTAGTCGGAGCCTTGAAGCTTTCTTT	CSASRSLEAFF
TRBV30	-	TRBJ2-5	-	TGTGCCGGTCGGGGAGGCGTGGAGACCCAGTACTTC	CAGRGGVETQYF
TRBV7-3	TRBD2	TRBJ2-5	-	TGTGCCAGCAGCCCAGGACTAGCGGGGTCGGAGACCCAGTACTTC	CASSPGLAGSETQYF
TRBV9	-	TRBJ2-5	-	TGTGCCAGCAGCATCGGGGTTGCGGAGACCCAGTACTTC	CASSIGVAETQYF
TRBV9	TRBD2	TRBJ2-3	-	TGTGCCAGCAGCGTAGCTAGCGGGGGGGCCTGGACAGATACGCAGTATTTT	CASSVASGGAWTDTQYF
TRBV29-1	TRBD1	TRBJ1-4	-	TGCAGCGTACAGACAGGGGGCGCCGATGAAAAACTGTTTTTT	CSVQTGGADEKLFF
TRBV5-1	-	TRBJ2-3	-	TGCGCCAGCAGCACGGGTGGGGGGGCAGTAGATACGCAGTATTTT	CASSTGGGAVDTQYF